This T cell receptor beta chain was recovered during a study of T cells after yellow fever vaccination. One entry per CDR3 protein, called by TCRdb with MiXCR from the 5' RACE reads. Of some 290,000 distinct CDR3 sequences in the sample, about 10% were seen once. V dropped 5 bases and J dropped 3; count of bases not matched to a gene: 3. Germline assignment: CDR1 SGHTA and CDR2 FQGNSA. The CDR3 sequence is 13 residues long. This clonotype appeared many times. No antigen is known for it. Study-level results: Most clones from primary vaccination resurfaced after the booster (around 95% CD4, over 85% CD8).

The sample in question was CD4+ T cells sorted from PBMCs, obtained 45 days after the yellow fever booster vaccination. The TCR was taken from a man between 18 and 35 years old who received the YFV17D yellow fever vaccine. The chain joins TRBV7-2 to TRBJ2-5; 7 bases fit TRBD2. As DNA, the CDR3 is TGTGCCAGCAGCCGAGGGAGGGAAGAGACCCAGTACTTC. Translating gives CASSRGREETQYF.